This T cell receptor (beta chain) was recovered during a study of blood T cells in healthy people across ages. Study conclusions and caveats: In older individuals, TCR beta diversity per million T cells was lower, falling roughly linearly with age. Unknown CMV status may confound age-related changes in expanded clones.

With a J-beta primer mix and a sample-barcoded 5' primer, a second PCR ran about 7 to 11 cycles. One entry per CDR3 protein, called by TCRdb with MiXCR from the 5' RACE reads. The table records about 780,000 distinct CDR3 sequences, roughly 25% of them present only once. With 4 bases clipped from V and 7 bases from J, the junction kept 24 bases outside the gene matches. The germline V gene has CDR1 MGHRA and CDR2 YSYEKL. The CDR3 length is 21 residues. Regarding this clonotype: Its matching antigen is unknown.

These records were also assigned to another study, of T cells of mothers and their children. That paper adds: Reads recorded for TCR beta CDR3 numbered over 9.5 million per mother and about 3 million per child.

The chain joins TRBV4-1 to TRBJ2-1; 11 nucleotides agree with TRBD1. This receptor was obtained from a boy aged 10-17 years in good health. Sequencing was carried out using blood. The CDR3 spells CASSPPGGTGGNTGTGNEQFF. The CDR3 DNA reads TGCGCCAGCAGCCCGCCTGGCGGGACAGGGGGAAACACAGGGACGGGGAATGAGCAGTTCTTC.